Reported below is one T cell receptor (beta chain). Per the authors' pipeline: Using reference gene primer amplification, nucleated cell counts were estimated. Produced via immunoSEQ multiplex PCR; TCRdb's table is partial and in-frame only. The V and J calls and clone size come from that table; D and trimming were worked out from the DNA. This repertoire shows around 200,000 clones, 89% found once; its top ten account for roughly 6.7%. The data derive from a study of blood T cell repertoires in COVID-19. Study context: Specimens from acute and convalescent COVID-19 originated in the United States, Italy and Spain. In each case, the material was cDNA or gDNA derived from T cells, B-cell-depleted T cells, or PBMCs.

This sequence was found in a man aged 40-50 years with acute or convalescent COVID-19. Sequencing input: peripheral blood.

DNA of the CDR3: TGTGCCAGCAGGAAAGGTGGCCGGGTAAGCTTTGGCTACACCTTC. This translates into CASRKGGRVSFGYTF. V gene TRBV28 combines with J gene TRBJ1-2, with no clear D. The germline V gene has CDR1 MDHEN and CDR2 SYDVKM. The CDR3 is 15 residues long. Between the trimmed V and J ends, which lost 6 bases and 7 bases, there was a span of 21 bases.